This is a list of T cell receptor beta chains from one sample in a study of blood T cell repertoires in COVID-19. TCRdb's table, derived via immunoSEQ multiplex PCR, lists solely in-frame clones and lacks some. The sample records 170,000 or so clones, around 86% being singletons. Source material: peripheral blood. The receptors here all came from a man aged 35-49 years with active or convalescent COVID-19. Both conserved end residues are part of each CDR3. The D gene is left open where the match is weak. Size values are once, few and many counts, or a class for expanded clones, and some rows have none.

TRBD2	.	TRBV27	TRBJ2-1	TGTGCCAGCAGTCCCATACCGAGCCGGGGGAGGGATGAGCAGTTCTTC	CASSPIPSRGRDEQFF
.	.	TRBV21-1	TRBJ2-3	TGTGCCAGCCACGGGGGGAGCACAGATACGCAGTATTTT	CASHGGSTDTQYF
TRBD1	.	TRBV6-1	TRBJ2-5	TGTGCCAGCAGTGAAGCGGACAGGGTAGAGACCCAGTACTTC	CASSEADRVETQYF
.	.	TRBV23-1	TRBJ2-1	TGCGCCAGCAGTCACCTGGAGATCTCCAATGAGCAGTTCTTC	CASSHLEISNEQFF
.	.	TRBV5-1	TRBJ1-5	TGCGCCAGCAGTCAGGGGACGGGACAGCCCCAGCATTTT	CASSQGTGQPQHF
.	.	TRBV6-2/TRBV6-3	TRBJ2-7	TGTGCCAGCAGTTACCTCCACAGGGACGAGCAGTACTTC	CASSYLHRDEQYF
.	few	TRBV5-1	TRBJ1-2	TGCGCCAGCAGCCCGGGATGGGGGCATGACTATGGCTACACCTTC	CASSPGWGHDYGYTF
.	.	TRBV6-5	TRBJ1-1	TGTGCCAGCAGTTACTCGCGGACACTGAACACTGAAGCTTTCTTT	CASSYSRTLNTEAFF
.	.	TRBV6-5	TRBJ1-4	TGTGCCAGCAGCGGGGTTCCTAATGAAAAACTGTTTTTT	CASSGVPNEKLFF
.	once	TRBV7-3	TRBJ1-2	TGTGCCAGCAGCCCTAACAGGGATTCCAACTATGGCTACACCTTC	CASSPNRDSNYGYTF
.	.	TRBV7-2	TRBJ2-1	TGTGCCAGCAGCTCCCGGGGGGCGTCCTACAATGAGCAGTTCTTC	CASSSRGASYNEQFF
.	.	TRBV25-1	TRBJ1-4	TGTGCCAGCAGTGTCGCAACTAATGAAAAACTGTTTTTT	CASSVATNEKLFF
TRBD1	.	TRBV2	TRBJ2-7	TGTGCCAGCAGGGGGGACAGGGCGATCTCCTACGAGCAGTACTTC	CASRGDRAISYEQYF
TRBD1	.	TRBV24-1	TRBJ1-1	TGTGCCATCCAGGGGGCCGGCACTGAAGCTTTCTTT	CAIQGAGTEAFF
.	.	TRBV12-5	TRBJ1-1	TGTGCTAGTGGCCTTGACAGGAACACTGAAGCTTTCTTT	CASGLDRNTEAFF
.	.	TRBV20-1	TRBJ2-1	TGCAGTGACGGCAATGAGCAGTTCTTC	CSDGNEQFF
.	.	TRBV9	TRBJ2-3	TGTGCCAGCAGCTTCCGTGGGGGGGATACGCAGTATTTT	CASSFRGGDTQYF
.	.	TRBV28	TRBJ1-6	TGTGCCAGCAGCCGACCACAGGATTATAATTCACCCCTCCACTTT	CASSRPQDYNSPLHF
.	.	TRBV3-1/TRBV3-2	TRBJ1-1	TGTGCCAGCAGCCCCGACTCGAACACTGAAGCTTTCTTT	CASSPDSNTEAFF
.	.	TRBV7-6	TRBJ1-4	TGTGCCAGCAGCTTGGGGGCAGTCGAAAAACTGTTTTTT	CASSLGAVEKLFF
TRBD2	.	TRBV27	TRBJ2-7	TGTGCCAGCGCCCCGGTAGCGGGACAAGAGCAGTACTTC	CASAPVAGQEQYF
TRBD2	.	TRBV19	TRBJ2-3	TGTGCCAGTGCCGACGGCGGGGGGAGGTCAGATACGCAGTATTTT	CASADGGGRSDTQYF
.	.	TRBV6-6	TRBJ2-6	TGTGCCAGCAGTCCACTCCGGCGGAGCTCTGGGGCCAACGTCCTGACTTTC	CASSPLRRSSGANVLTF
TRBD1	few	TRBV5-6	TRBJ2-7	TGTGCCAGCAGCCCGCCCGGACAGGGTGGCTCCTACGAGCAGTACTTC	CASSPPGQGGSYEQYF
.	.	TRBV12-3/TRBV12-4	TRBJ1-6	TGTGCCAGCAGTTTGGCTCATTCACCCCTCCACTTT	CASSLAHSPLHF
.	.	TRBV4-1	TRBJ1-5	TGCGCCAGCAGCCAAGATGGCGGGATCGGCAATCAGCCCCAGCATTTT	CASSQDGGIGNQPQHF
.	few	TRBV7-8	TRBJ1-1	TGTGCCAGCAAACCTTATACGAGGGCCAACACTGAAGCTTTCTTT	CASKPYTRANTEAFF
TRBD1	.	TRBV4-1	TRBJ2-5	TGCGCCAGCAAAGCCGACACAGGGGAAGAGACCCAGTACTTC	CASKADTGEETQYF
.	.	TRBV7-2	TRBJ1-1	TGTGCCAGCAGCTTAGCACGGGTGCAAGCTTTCTTT	CASSLARVQAFF
TRBD1	.	TRBV19	TRBJ2-7	TGTGCCAGTAAGGCGGACAGGGCCTACGAGCAGTACTTC	CASKADRAYEQYF
.	once	TRBV7-2	TRBJ1-4	TGTGCCAGCAGCTTAGTTGCGGGGGAAAAACTGTTTTTT	CASSLVAGEKLFF
.	.	TRBV6-5	TRBJ1-4	TGTGCCAGCCAATCTTCACAGGGCCGTAATGAAAAACTGTTTTTT	CASQSSQGRNEKLFF
.	.	TRBV18	TRBJ2-2	TGTGCCAGTTCACGACAGACCGGGGAGCTGTTTTTT	CASSRQTGELFF
.	.	TRBV12-3/TRBV12-4	TRBJ1-2	TGTGCCAGCAGGACGGGGTTGCGCTACACCTTC	CASRTGLRYTF
.	.	TRBV10-3	TRBJ1-6	TGTGCCATCAGTGCTTCTTACACTAATTCACCCCTCCACTTT	CAISASYTNSPLHF
.	.	TRBV7-7	TRBJ2-5	TGTGCTAGCAGCTTACACAGGGCAGAGACCCAGTACTTC	CASSLHRAETQYF
.	.	TRBV28	TRBJ1-2	TGTGCCAGCAGTTCCCCTCGCGGGGGGCACTATGGCTACACCTTC	CASSSPRGGHYGYTF
.	.	TRBV28	TRBJ1-5	TGTGCCAGCCGCCGGACAGACTCGTATAGCAATCAGCCCCAGCATTTT	CASRRTDSYSNQPQHF
.	.	TRBV2	TRBJ1-4	TGTGCCAGCACCGACCCGGGCCCGGGGGGAGAAAAACTGTTTTTT	CASTDPGPGGEKLFF
TRBD2	few	TRBV5-4	TRBJ2-3	TGTGCCAGCAGCTTGAAAAGCGGGGGGGCTAAAGATACGCAGTATTTT	CASSLKSGGAKDTQYF
.	.	TRBV27	TRBJ2-2	TGTGCCAGCAGTTTGGGGGCCGTAATAACCGGGGAGCTGTTTTTT	CASSLGAVITGELFF
TRBD2	.	TRBV6-5	TRBJ2-3	TGTGCCAGCAGTTACCCCTCGACTAGCGGGGGGGTAGCGCAGTATTTT	CASSYPSTSGGVAQYF
TRBD1	once	TRBV4-3	TRBJ1-5	TGCGCCAGCAGCCTACACCAGGGGGGCAATCAGCCCCAGCATTTT	CASSLHQGGNQPQHF
TRBD1	.	TRBV3-1/TRBV3-2	TRBJ2-7	TGTGCCAGCAGCCCACCGGGACAGGGATCCTACGAGCAGTACTTC	CASSPPGQGSYEQYF
.	.	TRBV10-2	TRBJ2-7	TGCGCCAGCAGTGGAGGACGGGAACTCTACGAGCAGTACTTC	CASSGGRELYEQYF
.	.	TRBV11-2	TRBJ2-4	TGTGCCAGCAGGGGCCTCAGGGGTGCCAAAAACATTCAGTACTTC	CASRGLRGAKNIQYF
TRBD2	.	TRBV28	TRBJ2-3	TGTGCCAGCAGTTGGGGGGGAAGCACAGATACGCAGTATTTT	CASSWGGSTDTQYF
.	.	TRBV9	TRBJ1-4	TGTGCCAGCAGCGGGCTCACAGCTAATGAAAAACTGTTTTTT	CASSGLTANEKLFF
.	.	TRBV7-3	TRBJ2-2	TGTGCCAGCAGCTTTCTGCGGGGGCCTACGAACACCGGGGAGCTGTTTTTT	CASSFLRGPTNTGELFF
TRBD2	.	TRBV15	TRBJ2-1	TGTGCCACCAGCAGAGATGCGCTAGCGGGGGGCTGGGTTTCCTACAATGAGCAGTTCTTC	CATSRDALAGGWVSYNEQFF
.	.	TRBV2	TRBJ2-1	TGTGCCAGCAGGGAAGACATCACCTCGGGCAATGAGCAGTTCTTC	CASREDITSGNEQFF
TRBD1	.	TRBV28	TRBJ2-1	TGTGCCAGCAGTACCAGGACAGGGAGTAACAATGAGCAGTTCTTC	CASSTRTGSNNEQFF
TRBD2	.	TRBV5-1	TRBJ2-5	TGCGCCAGCAGCTCAGGGACTATCCAAGAGACCCAGTACTTC	CASSSGTIQETQYF
.	.	TRBV21-1	TRBJ1-2	TGTGCCAGCAGGAGGCCCCTTGGAAACTATGGCTACACCTTC	CASRRPLGNYGYTF
.	.	TRBV4-1	TRBJ1-6	TGCGCCAGCAGCCAAGGTATAGGGGGATATAATTCACCCCTCCACTTT	CASSQGIGGYNSPLHF
.	.	TRBV7-9	TRBJ2-5	TGTGCCAGCAGCTTAGATGCGGGGGAGACCCAGTACTTC	CASSLDAGETQYF
.	.	TRBV10-2	TRBJ1-1	TGCGCCAGCAGGGTAGGGGGTAACACTGAAGCTTTCTTT	CASRVGGNTEAFF